This T cell receptor beta chain stems from a study of control samples from healthy donors and cancer patients. The assay was immunoSEQ multiplex PCR, and TCRdb's table has in-frame clones only and misses some. The sample comprises 120,000 or so clones, roughly 90% of which are singletons, and roughly 9.4% rests with the top ten. V lost 4 bases, J lost 4 bases, and 8 bases stayed unmatched. Per germline, CDR1 SGHRS and CDR2 YFSETQ. This CDR3 contains 15 residues. This chain links TRBV5-1 with TRBJ2-5, with 9 positions matching TRBD1. Sample: blood. This receptor was identified in a man younger than 35 in good health. CDR3 sequence (DNA): TGCGCCAGCAGCCCCGGGGACAGGGAAAGAGAGACCCAGTACTTC. Its protein product is CASSPGDRERETQYF.